These 8 T cell receptor beta chains originate from one sample sequenced in a study of T cells after yellow fever vaccination. Via MiXCR, TCRdb re-called the 5' RACE reads, giving one row per CDR3 protein. The data contain roughly 150,000 distinct CDR3 sequences, 6.5% to 8.5% of them singletons. This specimen consisted of CD4+ T cells sorted from PBMCs, obtained roughly 5 days after the first yellow fever vaccination. Receptors were obtained from a man in his late teens or twenties who received the YFV17D yellow fever vaccine.

The sample holds a few counts of this clonotype. V usage is TRBV4-2 and J usage is TRBJ2-3, with D perhaps TRBD1 or TRBD2 (5 bases each). V lost 0 bases to trimming and J lost 3 bases, with 22 bases between them. CDR1 is LGHNA and CDR2 is YNFKEQ in the germline V gene. The length of the CDR3 is 19 residues. CDR3 residues: CASSQEIRPGTEETDTQYF. The CDR3 DNA reads TGTGCCAGCAGCCAAGAGATCCGGCCGGGGACCGAAGAAACAGATACGCAGTATTTT.

In its sample, this clonotype was seen many times. The V call is TRBV20-1, the J call TRBJ2-7; D is possibly TRBD1 (5 bases). The V end was cut by 3 bases, the J end by 6 bases, with 18 bases between. The CDR3 loop spans 14 amino acids. Germline CDR1 and CDR2: DFQATT and SNEGSKA (reference sequence). The DNA of the CDR3 is TGCAGTGCTAGCTGGTTGGCAGGGCTAGGCGAGCAGTACGTC. Its translation is CSASWLAGLGEQYV.

This clonotype was recorded a few times. This sequence joins TRBV20-1 and TRBJ1-1; TRBD1 might be the D (5 bases). CDR1 and CDR2 from the germline V gene are DFQATT and SNEGSKA (reference sequence). The CDR3 consists of 14 residues. With 4 bases removed from V and 8 bases from J, the gap between germline ends came to 20 bases. CDR3 coding DNA: TGCAGTGCTAACCCCCCGGGCAGGGCTGACGAAGCTTTCTTT. Amino acids: CSANPPGRADEAFF.

This clonotype was seen a handful of times. The chain carries TRBV12-3 or TRBV12-4 and TRBJ1-2; D is undetermined. This CDR3 has 16 amino acids. V lost 6 bases and J lost 1, with 18 bases in between. The CDR3 nucleotides read TGTGCCAGCAGCCGAAACGTCGGCACCCGTAACTATGGCTACACCTTC. Amino acid sequence: CASSRNVGTRNYGYTF.

This clonotype has a handful of counts. The rearrangement joins TRBV7-3 to TRBJ2-2; D gene uncertain. The CDR3 has 13 amino acids. V was cut by 5 bases and J by 2 bases, with 6 bases left in between. Germline lookup yields CDR1 SGHTA and CDR2 FQGTGA. The CDR3 DNA sequence: TGTGCCAGCAGCCGGATCAACACCGGGGAGCTGTTTTTT. Protein product: CASSRINTGELFF. Variable domain in full (rest from reference TRBV7-3 and TRBJ2-2): GAGVSQTPSNKVTEKGKYVELRCDPISGHTALYWYRQSLGQGPEFLIYFQGTGAADDSGLPNDRFFAVRPEGSVSTLKIQRTERGDSAVYLCASSRINTGELFFGEGSRLTVL.

This clonotype was counted at least ten times. The genes are TRBV7-7 and TRBJ2-7; possible D gene TRBD1, 5 bases. The CDR3 runs to 13 residues. CDR1 SSHAT and CDR2 FNYEAQ come from the germline V gene (reference sequence). V lost 5 bases to trimming and J lost 6 bases, with 14 bases between them. The DNA of the CDR3 is TGTGCCAGCAGCCAAAACCCAGGGTCCGAGCAGTACTTC. Its protein product is CASSQNPGSEQYF. The variable domain in full, completed from reference TRBV7-7 and TRBJ2-7, reads GAGVSQSPRYKVTKRGQDVTLRCDPISSHATLYWYQQALGQGPEFLTYFNYEAQPDKSGLPSDRFSAERPEGSISTLTIQRTEQRDSAMYRCASSQNPGSEQYFGPGTRLTVT.

This clonotype was counted many times. V gene TRBV11-2 combines with J gene TRBJ1-3; D is perhaps TRBD1 (5 bases). Germline V CDR1 and CDR2: SGHAT, FQNNGV. Trimming removed 4 bases at V and 4 bases at J, with 14 bases between. The length of the CDR3 is 15 residues. This chain's CDR3 is CASSSIRGLGNTIYF. In nucleotides, the CDR3 is TGTGCCAGCAGCTCGATTCGGGGACTAGGAAACACCATATATTTT.

This clonotype was seen a handful of times. The chain has TRBV7-9 and TRBJ1-6; no definite D call. Trimming shortened V by 7 bases and J by 11 bases, and 15 bases separated the two germline ends. This CDR3 contains 13 residues. Germline V CDR1 and CDR2: SEHNR, FQNEAQ (reference sequence). CDR3 region: CASTSDPGPPLHF. The CDR3 DNA reads TGTGCCAGCACATCAGACCCTGGGCCACCCCTCCACTTT.